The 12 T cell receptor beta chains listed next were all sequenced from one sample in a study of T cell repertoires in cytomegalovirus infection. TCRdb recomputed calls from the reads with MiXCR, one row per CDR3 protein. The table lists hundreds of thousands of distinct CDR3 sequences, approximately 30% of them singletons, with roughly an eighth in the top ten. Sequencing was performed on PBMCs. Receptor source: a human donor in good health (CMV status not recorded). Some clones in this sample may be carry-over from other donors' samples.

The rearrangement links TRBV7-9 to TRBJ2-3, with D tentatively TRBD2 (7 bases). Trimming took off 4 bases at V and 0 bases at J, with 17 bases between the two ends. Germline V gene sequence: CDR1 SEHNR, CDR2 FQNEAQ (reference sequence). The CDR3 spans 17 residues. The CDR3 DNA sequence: TGTGCCAGCAGCTCCCGGGGAGGGGGTCTCAGCACAGATACGCAGTATTTT. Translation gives CASSSRGGGLSTDTQYF.

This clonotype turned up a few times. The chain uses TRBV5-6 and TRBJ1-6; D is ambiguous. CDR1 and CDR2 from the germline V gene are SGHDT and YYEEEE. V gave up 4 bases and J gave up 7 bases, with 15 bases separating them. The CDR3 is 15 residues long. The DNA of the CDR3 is TGTGCCAGCAGCCTCTGGACGGGAGCAAATTCACCCCTCCACTTT. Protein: CASSLWTGANSPLHF.

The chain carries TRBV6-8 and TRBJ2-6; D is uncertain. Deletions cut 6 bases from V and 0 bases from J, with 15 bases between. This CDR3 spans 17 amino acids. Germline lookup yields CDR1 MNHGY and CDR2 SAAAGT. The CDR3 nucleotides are TGTGCCAGCAGGGGATCGCAGGACCTCTCTGGGGCCAACGTCCTGACTTTC. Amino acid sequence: CASRGSQDLSGANVLTF.

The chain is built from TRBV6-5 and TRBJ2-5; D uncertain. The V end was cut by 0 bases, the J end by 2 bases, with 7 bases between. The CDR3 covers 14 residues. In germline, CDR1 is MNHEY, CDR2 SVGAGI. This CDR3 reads CASSYSPSQETQYF. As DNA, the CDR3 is TGTGCCAGCAGTTACTCGCCCAGTCAAGAGACCCAGTACTTC.

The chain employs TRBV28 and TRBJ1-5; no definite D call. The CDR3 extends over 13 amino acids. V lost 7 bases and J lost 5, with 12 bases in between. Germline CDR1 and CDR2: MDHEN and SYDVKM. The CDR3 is CASTVVVDQPQHF. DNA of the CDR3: TGTGCCAGCACCGTAGTTGTGGATCAGCCCCAGCATTTT.

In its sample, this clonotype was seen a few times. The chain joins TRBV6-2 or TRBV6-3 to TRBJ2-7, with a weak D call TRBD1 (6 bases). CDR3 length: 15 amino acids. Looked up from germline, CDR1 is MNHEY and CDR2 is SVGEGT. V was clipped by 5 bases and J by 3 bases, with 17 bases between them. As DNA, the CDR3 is TGTGCCAGCAGTGCCCGGACAGTCCCCGTCTACGAGCAGTACTTC. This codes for CASSARTVPVYEQYF.

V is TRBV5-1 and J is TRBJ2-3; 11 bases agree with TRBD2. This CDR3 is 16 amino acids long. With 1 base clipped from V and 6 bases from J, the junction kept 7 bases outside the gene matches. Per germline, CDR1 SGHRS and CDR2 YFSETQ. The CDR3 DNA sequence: TGCGCCAGCAGCTTGTTCGCCGGGACTAGCGGCGATACGCAGTATTTT. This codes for CASSLFAGTSGDTQYF.

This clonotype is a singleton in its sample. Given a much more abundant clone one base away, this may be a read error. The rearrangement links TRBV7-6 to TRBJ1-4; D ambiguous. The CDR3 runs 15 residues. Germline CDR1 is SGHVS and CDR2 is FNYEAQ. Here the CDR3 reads CASSPAPVVGEILFF. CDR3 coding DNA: TGTGCCAGCAGCCCAGCGCCGGTAGTCGGTGAAATACTGTTTTTT.

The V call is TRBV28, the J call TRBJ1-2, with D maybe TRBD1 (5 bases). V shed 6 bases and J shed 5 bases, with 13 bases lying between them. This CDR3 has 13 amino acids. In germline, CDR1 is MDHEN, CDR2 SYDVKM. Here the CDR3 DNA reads TGTGCCAGCAGCCCACAGGAAAGATATGGCTACACCTTC. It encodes CASSPQERYGYTF.

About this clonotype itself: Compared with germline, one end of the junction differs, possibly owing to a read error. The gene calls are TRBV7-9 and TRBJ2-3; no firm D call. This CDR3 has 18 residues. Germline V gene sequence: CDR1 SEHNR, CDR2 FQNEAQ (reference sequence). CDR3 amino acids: CASSLSADLASSTATQYF. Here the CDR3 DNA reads TGTGCCAGCAGCTTAAGCGCCGACCTCGCTAGTAGCACAGCTACGCAGTATTTT. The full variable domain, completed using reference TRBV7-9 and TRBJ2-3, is DTGVSQNPRHKITKRGQNVTFRCDPISEHNRLYWYRQTLGQGPEFLTYFQNEAQLEKSRLLSDRFSAERPKGSFSTLEIQRTEQGDSAMYLCASSLSADLASSTATQYFGPGTRLTVL.

CDR3 DNA: TGTGCCAGCAGCGCGTATCCAGGGTGGGGTTCACCCCTCCACTTT. Translated: CASSAYPGWGSPLHF. The rearrangement joins TRBV7-2 to TRBJ1-6, with D tentatively TRBD1 (5 bases). V lost 5 bases and J lost 9, with 17 bases in between. Germline assignment: CDR1 SGHTA and CDR2 FQGNSA. The CDR3 extends over 15 amino acids.

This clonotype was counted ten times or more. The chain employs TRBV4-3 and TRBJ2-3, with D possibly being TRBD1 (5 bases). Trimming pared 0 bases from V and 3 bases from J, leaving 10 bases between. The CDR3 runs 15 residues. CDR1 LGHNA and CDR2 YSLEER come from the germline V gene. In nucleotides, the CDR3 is TGCGCCAGCAGCCAAGATCCCAGGGAAACAGATACGCAGTATTTT. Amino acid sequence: CASSQDPRETDTQYF.